These 15 T cell receptor beta chains were sequenced from one sample in a study of T cell responses to AZD1222 COVID-19 vaccine. Libraries were prepared by immunoSEQ multiplex PCR; TCRdb keeps only in-frame clonotypes and omits some of them. This table holds 200,000 to 250,000 clones, 93% found once. Source: peripheral blood, taken on day 0 of MenACWY control vaccination. All receptors derive from an adult in good health.

The chain recombines TRBV24-1 with TRBJ2-5; D is perhaps TRBD2 (5 bases). Trimming took off 4 bases at V and 5 bases at J, with 13 bases between the two ends. Germline-derived CDR1 and CDR2 are KGHDR and SFDVKD. This CDR3 has 14 amino acids. The CDR3 nucleotides are TGTGCCACCAGTGACTCTGGACTGTTCGAGACCCAGTACTTC. Its translation is CATSDSGLFETQYF.

The V call is TRBV10-1, the J call TRBJ2-7, with D possibly being TRBD1 or TRBD2 (6 bases each). The CDR3 is 15 residues long. The germline V gene has CDR1 WNHNN and CDR2 SYGVQD (reference sequence). Trimming took 0 bases from V and 7 from J, leaving 16 bases between them. The CDR3 DNA follows: TGCGCCAGCAGTGAGTCTGCCGGGGGCGCGGGGGAGCAGTACTTC. Amino acid sequence: CASSESAGGAGEQYF.

The genes are TRBV19 and TRBJ2-1; D is unresolved. Trimming stripped 5 bases from V and 6 bases from J, with 14 bases between. Germline CDR1 and CDR2: LNHDA and SQIVND (reference sequence). The CDR3 runs to 14 residues. DNA for the CDR3: TGTGCCAGTAGTTTGCAAAGCTCCGGCAATGAGCAGTTCTTC. Amino acids: CASSLQSSGNEQFF. The whole variable domain, remainder taken from reference TRBV19 and TRBJ2-1, is DGGITQSPKYLFRKEGQNVTLSCEQNLNHDAMYWYRQDPGQGLRLIYYSQIVNDFQKGDIAEGYSVSREKKESFPLTVTSAQKNPTAFYLCASSLQSSGNEQFFGPGTRLTVL.

The chain couples TRBV24-1 to TRBJ2-1; D is undetermined. Between the trimmed V and J ends, which lost 9 bases and 0 bases, there was a span of 11 bases. The CDR3 runs 14 residues. Per germline, CDR1 KGHDR and CDR2 SFDVKD. This chain's CDR3 is CATGPVSSYNEQFF. The CDR3 nucleotides are TGTGCCACCGGTCCAGTGAGCTCCTACAATGAGCAGTTCTTC.

DNA for the CDR3: TGTGCCGCCAGAAGCTCCTATAATTCACCCCTCCACTTT. This translates into CAARSSYNSPLHF. V is TRBV19 and J is TRBJ1-6; D uncertain. The CDR3 spans 13 residues. Deletions cut 11 bases from V and 0 bases from J, with 8 bases between. Germline assignment: CDR1 LNHDA and CDR2 SQIVND (reference sequence).

This clone was counted only a few times. The gene calls are TRBV4-1 and TRBJ1-5, with D maybe TRBD1 (6 bases). The ends were cut back, 6 bases at V and 3 bases at J, with 15 bases in the middle. The CDR3 contains 15 residues. Germline V CDR1 and CDR2: MGHRA, YSYEKL. In nucleotides, the CDR3 is TGCGCCAGCAGTAATCACGGACAGCCCAATCAGCCCCAGCATTTT. Amino acid sequence: CASSNHGQPNQPQHF.

The chain combines TRBV6-2 or TRBV6-3 with TRBJ1-5; D ambiguous. CDR1 and CDR2 from the germline V gene are MNHEY and SVGEGT. The V end was cut by 3 bases, the J end by 3 bases, with 9 bases between. This CDR3 comprises 14 residues. CDR3: CASSYYKDNQPQHF. As DNA, the CDR3 is TGTGCCAGCAGTTATTATAAGGACAATCAGCCCCAGCATTTT.

The rearrangement joins TRBV4-2 to TRBJ1-1, with TRBD1 matching 8 bases. Looked up from germline, CDR1 is LGHNA and CDR2 is YNFKEQ. The ends lost 1 base at V and 1 base at J; junction bases unmatched: 5. CDR3 size: 16 residues. CDR3 bases: TGTGCCAGCAGCCAAGGAGAGGGGACAGGGAACACTGAAGCTTTCTTT. Its protein product is CASSQGEGTGNTEAFF.

The chain recombines TRBV4-3 with TRBJ1-1; 8 bases match TRBD1. This CDR3 region has 15 residues. Per germline, CDR1 LGHNA and CDR2 YSLEER. The ends lost 0 bases at V and 4 bases at J; junction bases unmatched: 4. For the CDR3, the DNA is TGCGCCAGCAGCCAAGATTCCCAGGGGGCCACTGAAGCTTTCTTT. Protein: CASSQDSQGATEAFF.

The chain couples TRBV5-4 to TRBJ1-2; unclear D gene. Trimming left V 2 bases short and J 6 bases short, with 8 bases between. Germline CDR1 and CDR2: SGHNT and YYREEE (reference sequence). The CDR3 contains 12 residues. The CDR3 coding sequence is TGTGCCAGCAGCTTCTCTGGGGATGGCTACACCTTC. Translating gives CASSFSGDGYTF.

The gene calls are TRBV4-3 and TRBJ1-6; possibly TRBD1 for D (6 bases). The CDR3 totals 15 residues. CDR1 and CDR2 (germline): LGHNA, YSLEER. Trimming pared 0 bases from V and 5 bases from J, leaving 8 bases between. The CDR3 coding sequence is TGCGCCAGCAGCCAAGAGACAGGAGATAATTCACCCCTCCACTTT. This translates into CASSQETGDNSPLHF.

The chain carries TRBV25-1 and TRBJ1-1; no firm D call. CDR3 length: 12 amino acids. Germline CDR1 reads MGHDK; CDR2 reads SYGVNS. Trimming left V 9 bases short and J 2 bases short, with 10 bases between. This chain's CDR3 is CASRQPNTEAFF. The CDR3 coding sequence is TGTGCCAGTCGACAACCCAACACTGAAGCTTTCTTT.

The V and J genes are TRBV30 and TRBJ1-6; possible D gene TRBD1, 6 bases. In germline, CDR1 is GTSNPN, CDR2 SVGIG (reference sequence). V gave up 4 bases and J gave up 10 bases, with 11 bases separating them. CDR3 size: 12 residues. The CDR3 DNA reads TGTGCCTGGAACAGGGCCGAGTCACCCCTCCACTTT. This sequence encodes CAWNRAESPLHF.

CDR3 coding DNA: TGCGCCAGCAGTCAATCGGGAGCGTGGGACGGCACTCAGAACTATGGCTACACCTTC. This codes for CASSQSGAWDGTQNYGYTF. V gene TRBV23-1 combines with J gene TRBJ1-2; the D gene is possibly TRBD1 (5 bases). TRBV23-1 is flagged as an ORF with uncertain function. V shed 0 bases and J shed 2 bases, with 22 bases lying between them. This CDR3 comprises 19 residues.

This rearrangement joins TRBV28 to TRBJ2-7; D gene unclear. The germline V gene encodes CDR1 MDHEN and CDR2 SYDVKM. With 2 bases removed from V and 6 bases from J, the gap between germline ends came to 5 bases. The CDR3 extends over 11 amino acids. The CDR3 loop reads CASSLALEQYF. The DNA of the CDR3 is TGTGCCAGCAGTTTAGCGCTCGAGCAGTACTTC.